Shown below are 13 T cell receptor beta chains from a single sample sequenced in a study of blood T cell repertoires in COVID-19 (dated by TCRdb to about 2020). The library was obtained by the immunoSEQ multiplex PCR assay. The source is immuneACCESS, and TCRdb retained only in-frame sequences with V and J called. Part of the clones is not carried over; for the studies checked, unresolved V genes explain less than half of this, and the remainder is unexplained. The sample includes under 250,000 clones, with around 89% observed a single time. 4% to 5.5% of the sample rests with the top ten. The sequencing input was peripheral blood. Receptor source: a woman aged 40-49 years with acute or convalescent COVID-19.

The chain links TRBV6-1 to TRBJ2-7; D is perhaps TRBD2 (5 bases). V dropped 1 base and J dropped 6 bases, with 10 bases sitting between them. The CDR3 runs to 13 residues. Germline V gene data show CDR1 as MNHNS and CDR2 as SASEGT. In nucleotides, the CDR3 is TGTGCCAGCAGTGAAGGGGAGATAGGCGAGCAGTACGTC. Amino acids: CASSEGEIGEQYV.

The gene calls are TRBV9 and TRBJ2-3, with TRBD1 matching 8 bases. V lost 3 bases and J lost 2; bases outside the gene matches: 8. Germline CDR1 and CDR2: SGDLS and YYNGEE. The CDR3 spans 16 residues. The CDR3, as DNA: TGTGCCAGCAGCGCACCGACAGGGGACCACACAGATACGCAGTATTTT. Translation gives CASSAPTGDHTDTQYF.

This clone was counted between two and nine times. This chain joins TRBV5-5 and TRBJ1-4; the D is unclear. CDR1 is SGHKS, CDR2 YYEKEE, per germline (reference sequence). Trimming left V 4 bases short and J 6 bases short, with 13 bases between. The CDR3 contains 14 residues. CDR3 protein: CASSHVFGDEKLFF. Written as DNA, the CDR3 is TGTGCCAGCAGCCATGTTTTCGGGGATGAAAAACTGTTTTTT.

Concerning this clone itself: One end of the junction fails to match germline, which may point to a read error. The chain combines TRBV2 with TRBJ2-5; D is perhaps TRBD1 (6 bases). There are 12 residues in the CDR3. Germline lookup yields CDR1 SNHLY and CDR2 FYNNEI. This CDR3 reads CASRGIQETQYF. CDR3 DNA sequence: TGTGCGAGCAGGGGCATACAAGAGACCCAGTACTTC.

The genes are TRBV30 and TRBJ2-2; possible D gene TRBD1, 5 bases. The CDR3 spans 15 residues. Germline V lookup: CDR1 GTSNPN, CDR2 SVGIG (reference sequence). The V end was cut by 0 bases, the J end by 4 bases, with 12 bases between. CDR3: CAWSVIDQGTGELFF. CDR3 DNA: TGTGCCTGGAGTGTAATCGACCAGGGCACCGGGGAGCTGTTTTTT.

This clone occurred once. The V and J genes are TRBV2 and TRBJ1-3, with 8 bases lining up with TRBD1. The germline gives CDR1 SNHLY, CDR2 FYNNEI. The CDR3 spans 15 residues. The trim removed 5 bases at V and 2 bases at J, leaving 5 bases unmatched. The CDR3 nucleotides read TGTGCCAGCAGTCTACAGGGGGGGGCTGGAAACACCATATATTTT. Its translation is CASSLQGGAGNTIYF.

CDR3 sequence: CASRKMQGSYEQYV. CDR3 nucleotides: TGTGCCAGCAGGAAAATGCAGGGATCCTACGAGCAGTACGTC. J is TRBJ2-7 and V is TRBV11-2; D is perhaps TRBD1 (5 bases). V was pared by 6 bases and J by 1 base, with 13 bases between. The CDR3 length is 14 residues. The V gene's germline CDR1 is SGHAT and CDR2 FQNNGV.

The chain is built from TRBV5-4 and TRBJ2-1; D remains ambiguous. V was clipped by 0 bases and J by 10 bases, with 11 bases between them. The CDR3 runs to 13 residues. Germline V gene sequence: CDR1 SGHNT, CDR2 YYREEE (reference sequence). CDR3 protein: CASSLDSLLEQFF. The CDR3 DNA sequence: TGTGCCAGCAGCTTGGACTCCCTCCTAGAGCAGTTCTTC. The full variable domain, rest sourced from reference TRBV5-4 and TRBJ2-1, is ETGVTQSPTHLIKTRGQQVTLRCSSQSGHNTVSWYQQALGQGPQFIFQYYREEENGRGNFPPRFSGLQFPNYSSELNVNALELDDSALYLCASSLDSLLEQFFGPGTRLTVL.

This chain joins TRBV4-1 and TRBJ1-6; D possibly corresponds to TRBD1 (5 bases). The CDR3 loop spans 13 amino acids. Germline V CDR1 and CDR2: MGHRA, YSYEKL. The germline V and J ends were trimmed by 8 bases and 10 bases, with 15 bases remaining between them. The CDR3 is CASAQYGGSPLHF. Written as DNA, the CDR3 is TGCGCCAGCGCTCAGTATGGGGGGTCACCCCTCCACTTT.

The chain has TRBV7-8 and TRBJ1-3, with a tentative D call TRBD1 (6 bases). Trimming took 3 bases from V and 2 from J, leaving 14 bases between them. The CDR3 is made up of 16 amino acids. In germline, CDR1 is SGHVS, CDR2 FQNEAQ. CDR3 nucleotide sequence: TGTGCCAGCAGCTTCCAGGGGAGGGTGGCTGGAAACACCATATATTTT. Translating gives CASSFQGRVAGNTIYF.

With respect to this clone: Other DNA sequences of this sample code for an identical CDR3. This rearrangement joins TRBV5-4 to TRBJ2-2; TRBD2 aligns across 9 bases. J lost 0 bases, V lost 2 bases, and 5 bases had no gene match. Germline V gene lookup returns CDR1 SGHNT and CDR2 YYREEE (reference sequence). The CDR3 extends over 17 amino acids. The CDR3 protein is CASSFGRGGANTGELFF. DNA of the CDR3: TGTGCCAGCAGCTTTGGGCGGGGGGGGGCGAACACCGGGGAGCTGTTTTTT.

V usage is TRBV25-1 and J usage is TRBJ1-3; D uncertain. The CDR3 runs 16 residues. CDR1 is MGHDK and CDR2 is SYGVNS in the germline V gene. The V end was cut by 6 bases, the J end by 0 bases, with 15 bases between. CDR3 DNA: TGTGCCAGCAGGAAGGACGGGAGGTACTCTGGAAACACCATATATTTT. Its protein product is CASRKDGRYSGNTIYF.

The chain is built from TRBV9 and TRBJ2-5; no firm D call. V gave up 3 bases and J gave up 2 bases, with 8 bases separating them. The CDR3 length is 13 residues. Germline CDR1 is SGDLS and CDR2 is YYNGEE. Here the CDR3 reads CASSAIPQETQYF. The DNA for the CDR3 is TGTGCCAGCAGCGCCATCCCACAAGAGACCCAGTACTTC. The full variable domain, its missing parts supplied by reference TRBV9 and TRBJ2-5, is DSGVTQTPKHLITATGQRVTLRCSPRSGDLSVYWYQQSLDQGLQFLIQYYNGEERAKGNILERFSAQQFPDLHSELNLSSLELGDSALYFCASSAIPQETQYFGPGTRLLVL.